This T cell receptor (beta chain) was obtained from a study of Graves' ophthalmopathy and Graves' hyperthyroidism. For the study at large: Hyperthyroidism qualified as stable when ophthalmopathy did not develop within 18 months of follow-up.

Hyperthyroidism patients had new diagnoses, durations under 2 months, and ages of 18 to 65. This clonotype came up many times. Its matching antigen is unknown. This CDR3 spans 16 amino acids. Germline CDR1 and CDR2: WSHSY and SAAADI. V dropped 2 bases and J dropped 4 bases, with 18 bases sitting between them. Amplification of TCR beta CDR3 regions used RNA transcripts. In the first round, RT-PCR was carried out with HTBI primers, and a multiplex PCR formed the second round. TCRdb reprocessed the multiplex PCR reads with MiXCR, giving one entry per CDR3 protein. The sample holds more than 1,000,000 distinct CDR3 sequences, about 35% seen once. Findings of the study overall: Sensitivity reached just under 90% and specificity roughly 81% for a 13-signature model separating ophthalmopathy from stable hyperthyroidism. With a specificity of about 73% and a sensitivity of just under 71%, the model predicted ophthalmopathy progression.

The rearrangement joins TRBV10-2 to TRBJ2-7; D remains ambiguous. Sample: peripheral blood or thyroid tissue (not recorded which). This clonotype was sampled from an adult man with Graves' hyperthyroidism. CDR3 loop: CASSEPPLGFEYEQYF. The CDR3 region has the DNA TGCGCCAGCAGTGAGCCCCCATTGGGTTTCGAGTACGAGCAGTACTTC.